This T cell receptor (beta chain) was obtained from a study of graft-versus-host responses after intestinal transplantation. On the study more broadly: Following induction with anti-thymocyte globulin, all recipients were given tacrolimus and steroids for about three years.

V was shortened by 2 bases and J by 5 bases, with 16 bases between the two germline ends. Germline V gene sequence: CDR1 WNHNN, CDR2 SYGVQD (reference sequence). The CDR3 runs to 15 residues. As to this clone: Its antigen is not identified.

This table comes from immunoSEQ multiplex PCR, and its TCRdb copy is limited to in-frame clones, with some not included. This repertoire shows about 57,000 clones, 70% to 90% found once; its top ten account for approximately 1.6%. Broader study findings: Recipient bone marrow held GvH clones, some seen earlier in ileum or blood. An association linked early post-transplant HvG declines with peak circulating GvH clone levels. High graft-versus-host to host-versus-graft clonal ratios were found in allografts of patients who had graft-donor T cell macrochimerism.

Sequencing was performed on PBMCs, taken 26 days after transplant. This TCR derives from a human patient who received an intestinal transplant, so some T cells may come from the graft donor. The rearrangement joins TRBV10-1 to TRBJ2-7; D may be TRBD2 (5 bases). CDR3 nucleotides: TGCGCCAGCAGTGAGCCGAGGGTCAGGTGGGACGAGCAGTACTTC. Residues: CASSEPRVRWDEQYF.